Below, 25 T cell receptor beta chains from the same sample are listed, as sequenced in a study of blood T cell repertoires in COVID-19. TCRdb's copy holds only in-frame clones and misses some; the assay was immunoSEQ multiplex PCR. Of tens of thousands of clones listed, approximately 90% are singletons. Sample: peripheral blood. The receptors shown here come from a man aged 65-85 years with acute or convalescent COVID-19.

This chain connects TRBV29-1 to TRBJ2-7; the D gene is possibly TRBD1 (6 bases). The V gene's germline CDR1 is SQVTM and CDR2 ANQGSEA. V dropped 7 bases and J dropped 0 bases, with 13 bases sitting between them. CDR3 length equals 13 residues. The CDR3 DNA follows: TGCAGCGCCGGTGAGGGGGTCTCCTACGAGCAGTACTTC. It is translated as CSAGEGVSYEQYF.

The chain has TRBV24-1 and TRBJ1-2; 8 nucleotides align to TRBD1. The CDR3 sequence is 15 residues long. CDR1 KGHDR and CDR2 SFDVKD come from the germline V gene. Germline trimming cut 3 bases from V and 2 bases from J; bases unmatched to any gene: 4. CDR3 in amino acids: CATSDAGGANYGYTF. The CDR3 DNA sequence: TGTGCCACCAGTGATGCAGGGGGCGCGAACTATGGCTACACCTTC.

The chain carries TRBV6-5 and TRBJ2-1, with TRBD1 matching 7 bases. This CDR3 is built from 12 residues. In germline, CDR1 is MNHEY, CDR2 SVGAGI. Trimming at V came to 6 bases and at J to 7 bases, leaving 3 bases not matched to a gene. The CDR3: CASRPDRNEQFF. CDR3 nucleotides: TGTGCCAGCAGGCCGGACAGGAATGAGCAGTTCTTC.

CDR3 amino acids: CASSRGRDRGPNEQFF. DNA of the CDR3: TGCGCCAGCAGCCGAGGCCGGGACAGGGGGCCCAATGAGCAGTTCTTC. This rearrangement joins TRBV4-3 to TRBJ2-1; 12 nucleotides match TRBD1. From germline, CDR1 is LGHNA and CDR2 YSLEER. V shed 4 bases, J shed 6 bases, and the junction held 7 bases outside the gene matches. This CDR3 comprises 16 residues.

This chain connects TRBV3-1 (or the pseudogene TRBV3-2) to TRBJ2-5; TRBD2 might be the D (6 bases). V lost 11 bases, J lost 7 bases, and 20 bases lay in between. CDR3 length: 13 residues. Germline V CDR1 and CDR2: LGHDT, YNNKEL (reference sequence). CDR3 DNA sequence: TGTGCCTCTCGTATGGGCCCCGGGGGGACCCAGTACTTC. It translates to CASRMGPGGTQYF.

V gene TRBV2 combines with J gene TRBJ2-7, with TRBD1 matching 7 bases. This CDR3 contains 14 residues. Germline CDR1 SNHLY, CDR2 FYNNEI. With V trimmed by 9 bases and J by 6 bases, 14 bases remained unmatched. CDR3: CASQPGRGIVEQYF. CDR3 DNA sequence: TGTGCCAGTCAACCGGGCAGGGGGATAGTCGAGCAGTACTTC.

The gene calls are TRBV19 and TRBJ2-1; TRBD1 agrees at 7 bases. The V gene end was trimmed by 5 bases and the J gene end by 8 bases; junction bases not matched to a gene: 15. The CDR3 sequence is 16 residues long. Germline V gene data show CDR1 as LNHDA and CDR2 as SQIVND (reference sequence). The CDR3 sequence is CASSSYTGQFIYEQFF. The CDR3 DNA is TGTGCCAGTAGTTCCTACACGGGACAGTTTATCTATGAGCAGTTCTTC.

The DNA of the CDR3 is TGTGCCAGCAGCGTAGCTCGAGGGGACAAGAGCAACTATGGCTACACCTTC. Protein product: CASSVARGDKSNYGYTF. The genes are TRBV9 and TRBJ1-2; a weak D match, TRBD1 (6 bases). Trimming removed 0 bases from V and 2 bases from J, with 17 bases in between. Germline loops: CDR1 SGDLS, CDR2 YYNGEE. The CDR3 loop spans 17 amino acids.

The CDR3 nucleotides are TGCGCCAGCAGCCACCGGACAGACTCCCCTAACTATGGCTACACCTTC. This codes for CASSHRTDSPNYGYTF. The rearrangement links TRBV4-3 to TRBJ1-2, with D perhaps matching TRBD1 (6 bases). CDR1 LGHNA and CDR2 YSLEER come from the germline V gene. This CDR3 has 16 amino acids. Trimming stripped 3 bases from V and 0 bases from J, with 14 bases between.

This chain links TRBV3-1 (or the pseudogene TRBV3-2) with TRBJ1-2; the match to TRBD1 covers 9 bases. After removal of 5 bases from V and 4 bases from J, the junction contained 14 bases not matched to a gene. This CDR3 has 17 residues. CDR1 is LGHDT, CDR2 YNNKEL, per germline (reference sequence). In DNA, the CDR3 is TGTGCCAGCAGCTCCGGGACAGGGCAACCAAATCCCTATGGCTACACCTTC. Its translation is CASSSGTGQPNPYGYTF.

CDR3: CASSLTSFGQGWTEAFF. DNA of the CDR3: TGCGCCAGCAGCTTAACGAGCTTTGGACAGGGATGGACTGAAGCTTTCTTT. The chain recombines TRBV5-1 with TRBJ1-1, with TRBD1 matching over 8 bases. From germline, CDR1 is SGHRS and CDR2 YFSETQ. CDR3 size: 17 residues. Losses at the gene ends were 2 bases for V and 5 bases for J; bases not matched to a gene: 14.

This chain uses TRBV2 with TRBJ2-2; 9 nucleotides line up with TRBD1. The V and J ends lost 7 bases and 5 bases, in that order; junction bases with no gene match: 8. There are 15 residues in the CDR3. The germline V gene has CDR1 SNHLY and CDR2 FYNNEI. Here the CDR3 reads CASTRTGAETGELFF. The CDR3 DNA reads TGTGCCAGCACTCGGACAGGGGCTGAGACCGGGGAGCTGTTTTTT.

The rearrangement uses TRBV5-4 and TRBJ2-4; 10 bases match TRBD1. The V and J ends lost 0 bases and 7 bases, in that order; junction bases with no gene match: 4. CDR3 size: 15 residues. The V gene's germline CDR1 is SGHNT and CDR2 YYREEE (reference sequence). CDR3 region: CASSLAGQGVNIQYF. The DNA for the CDR3 is TGTGCCAGCAGCTTGGCAGGACAGGGGGTCAACATTCAGTACTTC.

V gene TRBV5-1 combines with J gene TRBJ1-2; D not certain. Germline CDR1 is SGHRS and CDR2 is YFSETQ. This CDR3 is 14 amino acids long. Trimming took off 2 bases at V and 2 bases at J, with 10 bases between the two ends. CDR3 in DNA: TGCGCCAGCAGCTTTTCGGCGGCCAACTATGGCTACACCTTC. Translation gives CASSFSAANYGYTF. Combining the CDR3 with reference TRBV5-1 and TRBJ1-2 gives the whole variable domain KAGVTQTPRYLIKTRGQQVTLSCSPISGHRSVSWYQQTPGQGLQFLFEYFSETQRNKGNFPGRFSGRQFSNSRSEMNVSTLELGDSALYLCASSFSAANYGYTFGSGTRLTVV.

This chain connects TRBV9 to TRBJ2-7, with 11 bases identical to TRBD2. The CDR3 contains 15 residues. The trim removed 4 bases at V and 1 base at J, leaving 4 bases unmatched. Germline CDR1 SGDLS, CDR2 YYNGEE. The CDR3 is CASSPGLAASYEQYF. DNA of the CDR3: TGTGCCAGCAGCCCGGGACTAGCGGCTTCCTACGAGCAGTACTTC.

This rearrangement joins TRBV7-3 to TRBJ2-4, with 9 bases identical to TRBD1. Germline CDR1 reads SGHTA; CDR2 reads FQGTGA. This CDR3 is built from 15 residues. Trimming took 5 bases from V and 4 from J; bases not matched to a gene: 6. The CDR3 reads CASSVTGTGKNIQYF. In DNA form, the CDR3 reads TGTGCCAGCAGCGTCACCGGGACAGGGAAAAACATTCAGTACTTC.

This chain joins TRBV6-2 or TRBV6-3 and TRBJ1-2; TRBD1 agrees at 9 bases. CDR3 size: 14 residues. Per germline, CDR1 MNHEY and CDR2 SVGEGT. V lost 2 bases to trimming and J lost 12 bases; unmatched junction nucleotides: 10. CDR3 region: CASSYRGTGLSDTF. CDR3 DNA: TGTGCCAGCAGTTACCGTGGGACAGGGCTGTCTGACACCTTC.

This sequence joins TRBV12-5 and TRBJ1-4; TRBD1 agrees at 11 bases. The CDR3 loop spans 15 amino acids. Trimming removed 2 bases from V and 8 bases from J; junction bases left unmatched: 4. CDR1 LGHNT and CDR2 FRNRAP come from the germline V gene. DNA for the CDR3: TGTGCTAGTGGTTTGTGGACAGGGGGCGGGGAAAAACTGTTTTTT. It encodes CASGLWTGGGEKLFF.

The genes are TRBV5-4 and TRBJ1-2; 7 bases line up with TRBD1. This CDR3 spans 16 amino acids. Germline-derived CDR1 and CDR2 are SGHNT and YYREEE (reference sequence). V gave up 2 bases and J gave up 4 bases; unmatched junction bases: 11. The CDR3 reads CASSLGPTGMGYGYTF. Written as DNA, the CDR3 is TGTGCCAGCAGCTTAGGTCCGACAGGGATGGGCTATGGCTACACCTTC.

This clone was counted only a few times. The chain couples TRBV3-1 (or the pseudogene TRBV3-2) to TRBJ1-4; possibly TRBD1 for D (6 bases). The V end lost 4 bases, the J end lost 10 bases, and 19 bases lay between the germline ends. Germline V lookup: CDR1 LGHDT, CDR2 YNNKEL (reference sequence). The CDR3 consists of 15 residues. The CDR3 sequence is CASSLTGQSWGKLFF. The CDR3 DNA follows: TGTGCCAGCAGCCTTACTGGACAGTCCTGGGGAAAACTGTTTTTT.

This clone was found once. V usage is TRBV7-3 and J usage is TRBJ2-5; 7 bases align to TRBD2. The ends lost 5 bases at V and 4 bases at J; junction bases unmatched: 10. Germline V lookup: CDR1 SGHTA, CDR2 FQGTGA. CDR3 length: 15 amino acids. CDR3 bases: TGTGCCAGCAGCCCGACGGGGGGTCGGGGAGAGACCCAGTACTTC. Encoded protein: CASSPTGGRGETQYF. Supplemented by reference TRBV7-3 and TRBJ2-5, the full variable domain reads GAGVSQTPSNKVTEKGKYVELRCDPISGHTALYWYRQSLGQGPEFLIYFQGTGAADDSGLPNDRFFAVRPEGSVSTLKIQRTERGDSAVYLCASSPTGGRGETQYFGPGTRLLVL.

The rearrangement links TRBV6-2 or TRBV6-3 to TRBJ2-7; TRBD1 matches 7 bases. The CDR3 extends over 14 amino acids. CDR1 and CDR2 from the germline V gene are MNHEY and SVGEGT. The J segment lost 3 bases and the V segment lost 1 base, leaving 3 bases of the junction unmatched. DNA for the CDR3: TGTGCCAGCAGTTACTGGACAGGAGGCTACGAGCAGTACTTC. It is translated as CASSYWTGGYEQYF.

This chain connects TRBV10-1 to TRBJ1-1; 7 positions agree with TRBD1. V was clipped by 4 bases and J by 5 bases; unmatched bases: 10. The CDR3 runs to 15 residues. Germline V gene lookup returns CDR1 WNHNN and CDR2 SYGVQD (reference sequence). The CDR3 reads CASSGVQGWRTEAFF. CDR3 coding DNA: TGCGCCAGCAGTGGCGTACAGGGGTGGAGGACTGAAGCTTTCTTT.

The CDR3 loop reads CATSRDGRRAGKAFF. The CDR3 nucleotides read TGTGCCACCAGCAGAGATGGGCGCAGGGCGGGGAAAGCTTTCTTT. The rearrangement uses TRBV15 and TRBJ1-1, with D possibly being TRBD1 (5 bases). Germline-derived CDR1 and CDR2 are LNHNV and YYDKDF (reference sequence). Trimming removed 0 bases from V and 9 bases from J, with 17 bases in between. The CDR3 is 15 residues long.

This rearrangement joins TRBV30 to TRBJ2-2; weak D call: TRBD1 (6 bases). V gave up 3 bases and J gave up 4 bases, with 9 bases separating them. This CDR3 has 13 amino acids. The germline CDR1 and CDR2 sequences are GTSNPN and SVGIG (reference sequence). As DNA, the CDR3 is TGTGCCTGGAGGGGGACATCCACCGGGGAGCTGTTTTTT. It yields the protein CAWRGTSTGELFF. Full variable domain (rest looked up from reference TRBV30 and TRBJ2-2): SQTIHQWPATLVQPVGSPLSLECTVEGTSNPNLYWYRQAAGRGLQLLFYSVGIGQISSEVPQNLSASRPQDRQFILSSKKLLLSDSGFYLCAWRGTSTGELFFGEGSRLTVL.